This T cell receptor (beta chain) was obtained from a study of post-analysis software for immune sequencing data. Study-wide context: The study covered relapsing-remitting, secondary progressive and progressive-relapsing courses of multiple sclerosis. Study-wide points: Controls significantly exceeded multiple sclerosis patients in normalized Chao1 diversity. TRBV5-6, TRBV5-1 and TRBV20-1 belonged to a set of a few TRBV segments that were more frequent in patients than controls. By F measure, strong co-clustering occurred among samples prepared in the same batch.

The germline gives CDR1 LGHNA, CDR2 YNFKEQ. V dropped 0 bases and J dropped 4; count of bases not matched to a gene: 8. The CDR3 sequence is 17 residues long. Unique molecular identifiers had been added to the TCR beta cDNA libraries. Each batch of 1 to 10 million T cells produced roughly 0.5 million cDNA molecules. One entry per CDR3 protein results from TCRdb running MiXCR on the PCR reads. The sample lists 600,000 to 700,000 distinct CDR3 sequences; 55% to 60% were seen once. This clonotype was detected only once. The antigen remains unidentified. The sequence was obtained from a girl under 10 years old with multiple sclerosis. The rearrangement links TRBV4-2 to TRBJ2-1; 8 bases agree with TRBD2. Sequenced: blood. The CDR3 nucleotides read TGTGCCAGCAGCCAAGATTGGGCAACTAGCGGTTACAATGAGCAGTTCTTC. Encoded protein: CASSQDWATSGYNEQFF.